The T cell receptor beta chain under discussion was sequenced for a study of T cell repertoires and Cas9 in healthy adults. Looking at the study overall: Multi-effector potency, cytotoxicity and lineage were assessed in SpCas9-reactive CD4 and CD8 T cells. Broader study findings: Reportedly, SpCas9-reactive effector T cell proliferation and function were mitigated by SpCas9-reactive Tregs in vitro.

Only in-frame clones appear in the TCRdb table, and some are missing; sequencing was by immunoSEQ multiplex PCR. The sample lists 20,000 to 25,000 clones; 85% to 95% were seen once. About this clone itself: Antigen: not known.

Germline loops: CDR1 MDHEN, CDR2 SYDVKM. The CDR3 has 14 residues. The V and J ends lost 8 bases and 10 bases, in that order; junction bases with no gene match: 10. V usage is TRBV28 and J usage is TRBJ1-6, with 8 positions matching TRBD1. This receptor was taken from a human donor in good health. Sequences were obtained from CD4+ effector T cells (CD127+, CD25-, CD137-, CD154-) from PBMCs; culture status not recorded. CDR3 protein: CASGGLTGESPLHF. The CDR3, as DNA: TGTGCCAGCGGCGGTTTGACAGGGGAATCACCCCTCCACTTT.